The 7 T cell receptor beta chains presented below share a single source sample, sequenced in a study of technical replicates of blood from several donors. Some clones are missing from TCRdb's copy, which holds only in-frame ones; the method was immunoSEQ multiplex PCR. This sample has under 80,000 clones, with just under 97% found just once. Sequencing was carried out using T cells isolated from PBMCs. The receptors were gathered from a human donor in good health.

The chain couples TRBV27 to TRBJ2-6, with D maybe TRBD1 (5 bases). Germline values: CDR1 MNHEY, CDR2 SMNVEV (reference sequence). CDR3 length: 16 amino acids. V dropped 7 bases and J dropped 0 bases, with 13 bases sitting between them. The CDR3 DNA sequence: TGTGCCAGCAAGACAGCTTATCGCTCTGGGGCCAACGTCCTGACTTTC. Encoded protein: CASKTAYRSGANVLTF.

V is TRBV6-5 and J is TRBJ1-1; TRBD1 might be the D (5 bases). Between the trimmed V and J ends, which lost 2 bases and 0 bases, there was a span of 10 bases. This CDR3 region has 15 residues. Germline V gene lookup returns CDR1 MNHEY and CDR2 SVGAGI. The CDR3 protein is CASSYAGLLNTEAFF. The DNA for the CDR3 is TGTGCCAGCAGTTACGCGGGACTGCTGAACACTGAAGCTTTCTTT.

The CDR3 nucleotides are TGTGCCAGCAGCTTACTGGAGACCCAGTACTTC. Translated, it gives CASSLLETQYF. This rearrangement joins TRBV11-3 to TRBJ2-5; no clear D gene. Germline loops: CDR1 SGHNT, CDR2 YENEEA. Trimming removed 2 bases from V and 5 bases from J, with 3 bases in between. This CDR3 has 11 residues.

V and J are TRBV7-9 and TRBJ2-7; D remains unclear. Germline V gene data show CDR1 as SEHNR and CDR2 as FQNEAQ (reference sequence). Trimming pared 3 bases from V and 2 bases from J, leaving 5 bases between. The CDR3 contains 12 residues. The DNA of the CDR3 is TGTGCCAGCAGCTTGTCTACCTACGAGCAGTACTTC. Residues: CASSLSTYEQYF.

The rearrangement joins TRBV11-3 to TRBJ2-3; tentatively, D is TRBD2 (7 bases). The CDR3 loop spans 14 amino acids. CDR1 is SGHNT and CDR2 is YENEEA in the germline V gene. V lost 8 bases, J lost 6 bases, and 18 bases lay in between. This CDR3 reads CASGMRGPGDTQYF. As DNA, the CDR3 is TGTGCCAGCGGTATGCGGGGGCCCGGTGATACGCAGTATTTT.

In nucleotides, the CDR3 is TGTGCCGGGGAGGACAGGGGTGGGTCCCTAGGTGGCTATGGCTACACCTTC. Its protein product is CAGEDRGGSLGGYGYTF. The chain combines TRBV30 with TRBJ1-2; 9 bases are a match to TRBD1. Germline V gene sequence: CDR1 GTSNPN, CDR2 SVGIG (reference sequence). This CDR3 has 17 residues. Trimming removed 8 bases from V and 4 bases from J; junction bases left unmatched: 20. Full variable domain (outside the CDR3, taken from reference TRBV30 and TRBJ1-2): SQTIHQWPATLVQPVGSPLSLECTVEGTSNPNLYWYRQAAGRGLQLLFYSVGIGQISSEVPQNLSASRPQDRQFILSSKKLLLSDSGFYLCAGEDRGGSLGGYGYTFGSGTRLTVV.

A note on this clone: The junction differs from germline at one of its ends, possibly a read error. The chain links TRBV10-1 to TRBJ2-5; 11 bases are shared with TRBD2. The CDR3 extends over 14 amino acids. In germline, CDR1 is WNHNN, CDR2 SYGVQD (reference sequence). CDR3 bases: TGCGCCACCAGTAGCGGGGGGGTCGGAGAGACCCAGTACTTC. Protein: CATSSGGVGETQYF.